Here is one T cell receptor beta chain with its context. The antigen this receptor binds is unknown. No base quality information exists; no much larger clone differs at one position. This specimen comes from a study of blood T cell repertoires in COVID-19 (dated by TCRdb to 2020 to 2022). Looking at the study overall: Collaborator samples came from the United States, Italy and Spain and covered acute and convalescent phases of COVID-19. Where available, HLA class I and class II types were taken from metadata supplied by the sample provider and were not determined by assay-based typing. Samples came from the ongoing ImmuneRACE study (first 160 participants) plus 1,254 subjects from 6 global collaborators. Deeply sampled blood TCRbeta repertoires from subjects exposed to, actively infected with, or recovered from COVID-19 were included in the dataset. The prospective study material was composed of cDNA or gDNA derived from T cells, B-cell-depleted T cells, or PBMCs. The repertoires were released in a freely available public database intended as a resource for research on the immune response to SARS-CoV-2. Sample metadata almost always included a de-identified subject ID, COVID-19 status, age in years and sex. The research as a whole found: Clinical and demographic metadata were provided uncurated, with the amount varying by source and participant.

TCRbeta CDR3 regions were amplified from genomic DNA using the immunoSEQ Assay, a bias-controlled multiplex PCR. The authors processed their data as follows. The number of nucleated cells in each sample was estimated from the amplification of reference gene primers within the assay. To quantify the absolute abundance of each unique TCRbeta CDR3 rearrangement, sequence reads were collapsed and filtered. Productive Simpson clonality was computed per sample as the square root of Simpson's diversity index over productive rearrangements. TCRdb stores this immuneACCESS table with in-frame sequences only. Part of the clones is absent; in the studies checked, under half of the shortfall reflects unresolved V genes, and no reason is known for the rest. Clonal size and the V and J genes are those of that table, whereas D and trimming came from the DNA. Here the sample has 300,000 to 350,000 clones; 86% occur a single time. About 4.2% of the sample goes to the ten largest clones.

Compared with germline, V lacks 1 base and J lacks 1 base; bases without a gene match: 1. The germline V gene gives CDR1 as SGDLS and CDR2 as YYNGEE. The cysteine opens and the phenylalanine closes a CDR3 of 15 amino acids. Solely the CDR3 DNA is kept, with 45 bases framed from the first base. Participants in the prospective study were enrolled through a virtual design, were aged about 18 to 90 years, and lived in about 25 United States geographic areas. To assign participants to cohorts, the prospective study relied on clinical history that participants themselves reported in a screening survey and a study questionnaire. In the prospective study, mobile phlebotomists collected whole blood, serum and a nasopharyngeal or oropharyngeal swab from each participant. Over a roughly 2-month period, participants in the prospective study had the option of providing additional blood draws and questionnaires. Blood samples from the prospective study were shipped frozen or at room temperature prior to DNA extraction.

The material sequenced was PBMCs or T cells enriched from blood (not recorded which). This chain is built from TRBV9 and TRBJ2-3, with TRBD1 identical over 9 junction bases. The sequence came from a woman aged 40 to 50 with acute COVID-19. The nucleotide sequence reads TGTGCCAGCAGCGTAAGGGACAGGGGCACAGATACGCAGTATTTT. Its product reads: CASSVRDRGTDTQYF.